This TCR beta chain is drawn from a study of post-analysis software for immune sequencing data. Worth noting for this clonotype: The target antigen is unknown.

Germline V CDR1 and CDR2: SQVTM, ANQGSEA. The V and J ends lost 1 base and 0 bases respectively, with 10 bases between them. The CDR3 has 15 residues. Study findings and constraints: Significantly decreased normalized Chao1 diversity was recorded for multiple sclerosis patients relative to controls. Patients carried five TRBV segments more frequently than controls did, and TRBV5-6, TRBV5-1 and TRBV20-1 were among them.

The library was made from cDNA and included unique molecular identifiers. T cells numbering roughly 1 to 10 million yielded a few hundred thousand cDNA molecules. One entry per CDR3 protein results from TCRdb running MiXCR on the PCR reads. The repertoire consists of about 540,000 distinct CDR3 sequences, with 34% occurring once and the leading ten covering about 5.6%. The V and J genes are TRBV29-1 and TRBJ2-4; tentatively, D is TRBD2 (6 bases). This TCR was recovered from a girl younger than 18 with multiple sclerosis. Sequences were obtained from blood. The CDR3 sequence: CSVEGGTVAKNIQYF. CDR3 in DNA: TGCAGCGTTGAAGGCGGGACCGTAGCCAAAAACATTCAGTACTTC.